This T cell receptor beta chain was sequenced in a study of shared clonotypes between healthy human individuals. Every contributor of samples was a Caucasian grown-up residing in Nashville, Tennessee. Clones were sequenced by immunoSEQ multiplex PCR, and TCRdb holds only the in-frame ones, with some missing. Here the sample spans roughly 1,100,000 clones, under 80% being singletons. Germline CDR1 reads MDHEN; CDR2 reads SYDVKM. The V gene lost 6 bases and the J gene lost 4 bases, with 19 bases spanning the gap. This CDR3 comprises 16 residues. Specimen: memory CD4+ T cells sorted from blood. Sample subset: CD45RA-negative fraction. The gene calls are TRBV28 and TRBJ1-5; perhaps TRBD1 as D (5 bases). The TCR comes from a man between 18 and 29 years old in good health. CDR3 amino acids: CASRLAGSKGNQPQHF. The CDR3 coding sequence is TGTGCCAGCAGGCTTGCGGGGTCTAAGGGGAATCAGCCCCAGCATTTT.